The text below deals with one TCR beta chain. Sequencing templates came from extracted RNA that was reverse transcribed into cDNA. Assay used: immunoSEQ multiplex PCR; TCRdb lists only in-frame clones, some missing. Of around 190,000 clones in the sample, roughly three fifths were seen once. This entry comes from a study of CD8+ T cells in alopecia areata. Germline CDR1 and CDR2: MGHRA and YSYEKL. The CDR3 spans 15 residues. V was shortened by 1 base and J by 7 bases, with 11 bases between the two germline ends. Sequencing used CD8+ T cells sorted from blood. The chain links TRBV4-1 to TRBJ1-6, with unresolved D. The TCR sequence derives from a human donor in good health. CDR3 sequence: CASSQVGNSNSPLHF. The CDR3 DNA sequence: TGCGCCAGCAGCCAAGTTGGAAATTCGAATTCACCCCTCCACTTT.